This TCR beta chain was identified during a study of T cells after yellow fever vaccination. The overall study: The SMART-Seq v4 Ultra Low Input method served to prepare the low-cell-number fractions.

CDR1 SGHRS and CDR2 YFSETQ come from the germline V gene. The CDR3 consists of 15 residues. The ends lost 5 bases at V and 0 bases at J; junction bases unmatched: 5. Researchers made TCR cDNA using 5'RACE template switching, and this step added a universal primer site and UMIs. TCRdb reprocessed the 5' RACE reads with MiXCR, giving one entry per CDR3 protein. The sample carries about 500,000 distinct CDR3 sequences, less than 20% recorded once. This clonotype was seen ten or more times. What it binds is unknown. Study conclusions and caveats: A secondary response was less intense yet reached its peak sooner, at day 5 versus 15.

This specimen was PBMCs, taken 5 days after the first yellow fever vaccination. J is TRBJ2-3 and V is TRBV5-1; 8 positions agree with TRBD2. The TCR comes from a young man who received the YFV17D yellow fever vaccine. CDR3 loop: CASRSLAGSTDTQYF. CDR3 bases: TGCGCCAGCAGGTCGTTAGCGGGGAGCACAGATACGCAGTATTTT.